This T cell receptor beta chain is from a study of blood T cell repertoires in COVID-19. At the level of the study: Specimens from acute and convalescent COVID-19 originated in the United States, Italy and Spain. The analysed material was cDNA or gDNA that came from T cells, B-cell-depleted T cells, or PBMCs.

Authors' processing steps: Using reference gene primer amplification, nucleated cell counts were estimated. TCRdb's table, derived via immunoSEQ multiplex PCR, lists solely in-frame clones and lacks some. V and J calls and clone size are given by that table; D and trimming were obtained from the DNA. Of roughly 95,000 clones in the sample, 75% to 95% were seen once. Germline V gene sequence: CDR1 MNHEY, CDR2 SVGAGI. Trimming cost V 11 bases and J 1 base, with 12 bases left between them. This CDR3 contains 13 residues. The origin of this receptor is a woman between 45 and 60 years old in a cohort sampled during active COVID-19. The J gene is TRBJ1-3, the V gene TRBV6-5; a possible D gene is TRBD1 (6 bases). Sequenced sample: peripheral blood. For the CDR3, the DNA is TGTGCCGGAGGGGGGGAATCTGGAAACACCATATATTTT. This encodes CAGGGESGNTIYF.